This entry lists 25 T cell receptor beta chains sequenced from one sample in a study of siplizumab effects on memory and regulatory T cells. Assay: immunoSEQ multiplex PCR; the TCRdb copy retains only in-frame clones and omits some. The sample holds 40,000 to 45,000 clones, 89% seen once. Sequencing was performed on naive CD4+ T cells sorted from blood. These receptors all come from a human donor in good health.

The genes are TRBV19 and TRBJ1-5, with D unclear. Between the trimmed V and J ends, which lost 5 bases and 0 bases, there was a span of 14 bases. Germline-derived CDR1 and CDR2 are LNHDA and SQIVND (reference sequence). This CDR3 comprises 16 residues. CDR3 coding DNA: TGTGCCAGTAGTTCGACCCGGATTTATAGCAATCAGCCCCAGCATTTT. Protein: CASSSTRIYSNQPQHF.

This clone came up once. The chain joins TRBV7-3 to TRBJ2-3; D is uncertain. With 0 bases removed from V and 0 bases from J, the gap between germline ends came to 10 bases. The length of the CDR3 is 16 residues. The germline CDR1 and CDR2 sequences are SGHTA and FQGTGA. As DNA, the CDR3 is TGTGCCAGCAGCTTAACGTCAGACACTAGCACAGATACGCAGTATTTT. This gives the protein CASSLTSDTSTDTQYF.

The CDR3 region is CASSADRVNGYTF. The DNA of the CDR3 is TGTGCCAGCAGCGCGGACAGGGTCAACGGCTACACCTTC. The chain joins TRBV11-1 to TRBJ1-2; 8 bases match TRBD1. J gave up 8 bases and V 5 bases, and 7 bases lay outside the gene matches. Germline CDR1 is SGHAT and CDR2 is FQDESV (reference sequence). The length of the CDR3 is 13 residues.

CDR3 loop: CASSPPRGLWETQYF. In DNA, the CDR3 is TGTGCCAGCAGCCCACCCAGGGGGTTGTGGGAGACCCAGTACTTC. The chain uses TRBV14 and TRBJ2-5; 7 nucleotides agree with TRBD1. The CDR3 loop spans 15 amino acids. CDR1 SGHDN and CDR2 FVKESK come from the germline V gene. V dropped 4 bases and J dropped 5; count of bases not matched to a gene: 10.

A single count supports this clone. The CDR3 nucleotides are TGTGCCAGCAGTCCCCCTTTATCCGGGGAGCTGTTTTTT. This gives the protein CASSPPLSGELFF. This sequence joins TRBV25-1 and TRBJ2-2; D is unresolved. Germline values: CDR1 MGHDK, CDR2 SYGVNS. The CDR3 loop spans 13 amino acids. Trimming took 5 bases from V and 6 from J, leaving 10 bases between them.

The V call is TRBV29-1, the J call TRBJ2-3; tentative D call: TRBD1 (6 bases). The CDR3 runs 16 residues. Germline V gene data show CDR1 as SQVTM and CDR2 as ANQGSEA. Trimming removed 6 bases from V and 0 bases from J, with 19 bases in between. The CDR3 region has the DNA TGCAGCGTAGATACAGGGTCCCGTTTTAGCACAGATACGCAGTATTTT. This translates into CSVDTGSRFSTDTQYF.

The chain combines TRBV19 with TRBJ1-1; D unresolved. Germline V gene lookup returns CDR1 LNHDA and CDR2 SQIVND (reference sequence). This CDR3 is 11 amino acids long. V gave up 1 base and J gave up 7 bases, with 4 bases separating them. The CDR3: CASSIGLEAFF. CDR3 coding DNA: TGTGCCAGTAGTATAGGGCTTGAAGCTTTCTTT.

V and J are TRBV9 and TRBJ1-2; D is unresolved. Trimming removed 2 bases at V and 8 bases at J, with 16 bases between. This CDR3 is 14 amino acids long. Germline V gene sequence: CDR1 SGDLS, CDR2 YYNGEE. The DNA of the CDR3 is TGTGCCAGCAGCGTCATAGACCCTTCGGGGGGCTACACCTTC. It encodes CASSVIDPSGGYTF.

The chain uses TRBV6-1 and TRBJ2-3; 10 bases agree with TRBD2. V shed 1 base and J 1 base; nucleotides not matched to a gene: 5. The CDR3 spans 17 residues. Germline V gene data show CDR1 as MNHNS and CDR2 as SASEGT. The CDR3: CASSEVYLAGGTDTQYF. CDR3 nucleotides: TGTGCCAGCAGTGAAGTCTACCTAGCGGGGGGCACAGATACGCAGTATTTT.

The DNA for the CDR3 is TGTGCCAGCTCACTGGCAGGGGTACAAGAAAAACTGTTTTTT. Translation: CASSLAGVQEKLFF. The J gene is TRBJ1-4, the V gene TRBV18, with a tentative D call TRBD1 (6 bases). This CDR3 region has 14 residues. Trimming took 4 bases from V and 8 from J, leaving 14 bases between them. CDR1 KGHSH and CDR2 LQKENI come from the germline V gene.

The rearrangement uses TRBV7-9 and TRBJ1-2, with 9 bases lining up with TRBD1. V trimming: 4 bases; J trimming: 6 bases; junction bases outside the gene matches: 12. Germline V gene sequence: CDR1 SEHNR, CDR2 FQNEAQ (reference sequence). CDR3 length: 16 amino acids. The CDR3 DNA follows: TGTGCCAGCAGCTACCGAGCGGACAGGGGCAGCGATGGCTACACCTTC. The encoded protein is CASSYRADRGSDGYTF.

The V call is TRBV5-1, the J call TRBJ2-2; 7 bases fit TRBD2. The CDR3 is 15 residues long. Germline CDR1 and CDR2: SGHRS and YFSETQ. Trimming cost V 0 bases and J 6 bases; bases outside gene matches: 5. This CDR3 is CASSLARLAAGELFF. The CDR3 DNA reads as TGCGCCAGCAGCTTGGCCAGACTAGCCGCCGGGGAGCTGTTTTTT.

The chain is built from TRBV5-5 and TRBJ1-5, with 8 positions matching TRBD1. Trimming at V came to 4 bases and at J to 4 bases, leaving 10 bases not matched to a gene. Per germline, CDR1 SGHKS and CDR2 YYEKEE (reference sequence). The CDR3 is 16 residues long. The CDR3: CASSNQGARTNQPQHF. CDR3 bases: TGTGCCAGCAGCAATCAGGGGGCGAGGACAAATCAGCCCCAGCATTTT.

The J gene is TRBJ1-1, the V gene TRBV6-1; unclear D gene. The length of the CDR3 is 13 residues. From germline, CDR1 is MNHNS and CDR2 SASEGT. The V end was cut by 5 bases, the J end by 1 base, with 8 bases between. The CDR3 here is CASSTRENTEAFF. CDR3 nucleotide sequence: TGTGCCAGCAGTACAAGGGAGAACACTGAAGCTTTCTTT.

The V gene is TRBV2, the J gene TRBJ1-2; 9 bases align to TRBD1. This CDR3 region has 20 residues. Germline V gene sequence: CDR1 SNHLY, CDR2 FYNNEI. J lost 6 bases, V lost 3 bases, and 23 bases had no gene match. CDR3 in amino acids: CASSEKVPGQGRPSFHGYTF. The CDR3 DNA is TGTGCCAGCAGTGAGAAGGTACCCGGACAGGGGCGCCCCTCTTTCCATGGCTACACCTTC. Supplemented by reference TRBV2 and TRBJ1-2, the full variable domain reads EPEVTQTPSHQVTQMGQEVILRCVPISNHLYFYWYRQILGQKVEFLVSFYNNEISEKSEIFDDQFSVERPDGSNFTLKIRSTKLEDSAMYFCASSEKVPGQGRPSFHGYTFGSGTRLTVV.

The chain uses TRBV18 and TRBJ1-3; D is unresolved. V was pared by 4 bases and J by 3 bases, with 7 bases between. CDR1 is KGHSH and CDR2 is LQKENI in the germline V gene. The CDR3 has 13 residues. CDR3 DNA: TGTGCCAGCTCACTTGACAATGGAAACACCATATATTTT. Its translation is CASSLDNGNTIYF.

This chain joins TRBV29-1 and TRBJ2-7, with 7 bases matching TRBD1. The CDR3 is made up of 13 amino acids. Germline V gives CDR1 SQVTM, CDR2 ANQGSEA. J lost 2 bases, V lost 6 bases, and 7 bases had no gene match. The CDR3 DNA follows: TGCAGCGTGGCTCGGGACAGAGCCTACGAGCAGTACTTC. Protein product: CSVARDRAYEQYF.

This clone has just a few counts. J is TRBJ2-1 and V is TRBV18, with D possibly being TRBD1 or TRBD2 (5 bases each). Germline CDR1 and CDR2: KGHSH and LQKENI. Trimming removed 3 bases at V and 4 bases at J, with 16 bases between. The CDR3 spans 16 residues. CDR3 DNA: TGTGCCAGCTCACCTATGAGTCGAGGGGCTTACAATGAGCAGTTCTTC. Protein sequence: CASSPMSRGAYNEQFF.

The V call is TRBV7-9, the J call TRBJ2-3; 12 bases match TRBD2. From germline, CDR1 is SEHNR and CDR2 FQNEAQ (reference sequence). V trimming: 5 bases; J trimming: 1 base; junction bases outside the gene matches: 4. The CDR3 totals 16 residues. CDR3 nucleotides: TGTGCCAGCAGCCTCAGACTAGCGGGAGGCACAGATACGCAGTATTTT. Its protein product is CASSLRLAGGTDTQYF.

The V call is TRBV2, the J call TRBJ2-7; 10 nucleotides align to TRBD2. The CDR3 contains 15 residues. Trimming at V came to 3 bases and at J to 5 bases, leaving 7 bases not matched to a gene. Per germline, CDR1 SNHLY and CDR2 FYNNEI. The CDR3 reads CASSEPGLAFHEQYF. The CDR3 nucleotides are TGTGCCAGCAGTGAGCCGGGACTAGCGTTCCACGAGCAGTACTTC. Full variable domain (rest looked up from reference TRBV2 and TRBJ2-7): EPEVTQTPSHQVTQMGQEVILRCVPISNHLYFYWYRQILGQKVEFLVSFYNNEISEKSEIFDDQFSVERPDGSNFTLKIRSTKLEDSAMYFCASSEPGLAFHEQYFGPGTRLTVT.

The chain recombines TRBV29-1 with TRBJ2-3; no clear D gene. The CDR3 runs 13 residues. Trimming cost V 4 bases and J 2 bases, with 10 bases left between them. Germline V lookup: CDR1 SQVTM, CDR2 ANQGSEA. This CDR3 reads CSVGADSTDTQYF. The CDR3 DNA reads TGCAGCGTTGGTGCAGATTCCACAGATACGCAGTATTTT.

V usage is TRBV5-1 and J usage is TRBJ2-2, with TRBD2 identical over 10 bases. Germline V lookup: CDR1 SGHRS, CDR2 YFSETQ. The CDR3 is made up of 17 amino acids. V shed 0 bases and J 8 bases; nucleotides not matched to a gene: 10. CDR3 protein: CASSLGTSGSTLGELFF. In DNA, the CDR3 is TGCGCCAGCAGCTTGGGGACTAGCGGCTCCACATTAGGGGAGCTGTTTTTT.

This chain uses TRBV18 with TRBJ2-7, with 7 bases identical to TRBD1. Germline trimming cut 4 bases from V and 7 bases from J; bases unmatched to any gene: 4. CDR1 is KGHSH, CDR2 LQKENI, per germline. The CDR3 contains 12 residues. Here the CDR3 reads CASSQGAQEQYF. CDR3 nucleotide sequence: TGTGCCAGCTCACAGGGGGCGCAAGAGCAGTACTTC.

Here the CDR3 reads CASSRIGARNTGELFF. The CDR3 coding sequence is TGCGCCAGCAGCCGGATAGGGGCGAGGAACACCGGGGAGCTGTTTTTT. The chain couples TRBV5-1 to TRBJ2-2; tentative D call: TRBD1 (5 bases). Deletions cut 4 bases from V and 1 base from J, with 14 bases between. Germline assignment: CDR1 SGHRS and CDR2 YFSETQ. The CDR3 has 16 amino acids.

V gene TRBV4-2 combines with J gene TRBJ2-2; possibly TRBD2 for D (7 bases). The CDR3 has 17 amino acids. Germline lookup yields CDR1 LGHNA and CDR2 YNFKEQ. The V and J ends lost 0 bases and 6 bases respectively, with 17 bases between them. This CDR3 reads CASSQDQGREWAGELFF. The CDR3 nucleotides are TGTGCCAGCAGCCAAGACCAGGGGAGGGAATGGGCCGGGGAGCTGTTTTTT.